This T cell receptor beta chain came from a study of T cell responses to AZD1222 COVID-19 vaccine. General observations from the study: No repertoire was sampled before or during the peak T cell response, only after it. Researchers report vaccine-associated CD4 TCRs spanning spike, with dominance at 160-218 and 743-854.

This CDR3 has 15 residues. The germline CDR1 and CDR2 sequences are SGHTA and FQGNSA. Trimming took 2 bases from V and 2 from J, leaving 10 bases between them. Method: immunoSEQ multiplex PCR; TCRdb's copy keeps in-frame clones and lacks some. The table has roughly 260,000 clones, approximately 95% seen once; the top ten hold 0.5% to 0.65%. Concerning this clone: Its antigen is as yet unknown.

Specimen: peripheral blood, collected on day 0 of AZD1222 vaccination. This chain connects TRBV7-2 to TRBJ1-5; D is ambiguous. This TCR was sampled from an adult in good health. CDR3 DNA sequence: TGTGCCAGCAGCTTAATGGGAAAGGGCAATCAGCCCCAGCATTTT. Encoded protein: CASSLMGKGNQPQHF.